Presented here are 18 T cell receptor beta chains from one specimen sequenced in a study of early T cells in non-severe SARS-CoV-2 infection. TCRdb called the 5' RACE reads again in MiXCR, with one record for every CDR3 protein. The sample shows approximately 97,000 distinct CDR3 sequences, 11% of them seen only once. Sequenced material: whole blood, taken at baseline. The receptors stem from an adult who was a healthcare worker with PCR-confirmed SARS-CoV-2 infection or an uninfected control (not recorded which).

CDR3 protein: CAISEFVGGGTFSYNEQFF. Written as DNA, the CDR3 is TGTGCCATCAGTGAGTTTGTGGGCGGGGGGACTTTCTCCTACAATGAGCAGTTCTTC. The chain combines TRBV10-3 with TRBJ2-1; 8 bases are shared with TRBD2. Germline assignment: CDR1 ENHRY and CDR2 SYGVKD. V trimming: 1 base; J trimming: 0 bases; junction bases outside the gene matches: 11. The CDR3 runs to 19 residues.

This clonotype was recorded many times. The junction does not match germline at one end; this may be a read error. The chain joins TRBV7-9 to TRBJ2-6; TRBD1 might be the D (6 bases). CDR1 and CDR2 from the germline V gene are SEHNR and FQNEAQ (reference sequence). The CDR3 runs 15 residues. In nucleotides, the CDR3 is TGTGCCTGCAGCCCGTCAGGGGTTGGGGCCAACGTCCTGACTTTC. Translation: CACSPSGVGANVLTF.

This clonotype was found a few times. The rearrangement joins TRBV7-2 to TRBJ2-7; 10 bases map to TRBD1. Germline V lookup: CDR1 SGHTA, CDR2 FQGNSA. The CDR3 has 15 amino acids. The J segment lost 5 bases and the V segment lost 5 bases, leaving 9 bases of the junction unmatched. The CDR3 is CASSQAGTGVNEQYF. CDR3 DNA sequence: TGTGCCAGCAGCCAAGCCGGGACAGGGGTCAACGAGCAGTACTTC.

Only a few counts were recorded for this clonotype. This chain joins TRBV5-4 and TRBJ2-5; 8 bases agree with TRBD2. V was pared by 2 bases and J by 3 bases, with 6 bases of the junction left unmatched. Looked up from germline, CDR1 is SGHNT and CDR2 is YYREEE (reference sequence). CDR3 length: 15 residues. DNA of the CDR3: TGTGCCAGCAGCTTACCATATAGCGGGAAAGAGACCCAGTACTTC. Amino acids: CASSLPYSGKETQYF.

This clonotype has ten or more counts. V and J are TRBV29-1 and TRBJ1-2; D is undetermined. V was pared by 2 bases and J by 2 bases, with 6 bases between. CDR3 length: 12 residues. CDR1 SQVTM and CDR2 ANQGSEA come from the germline V gene. The chain's CDR3 is CSVESPNYGYTF. CDR3 nucleotides: TGCAGCGTTGAATCGCCGAACTATGGCTACACCTTC.

This chain joins TRBV11-2 and TRBJ2-1; unclear D gene. The ends were cut back, 0 bases at V and 14 bases at J, with 14 bases in the middle. This CDR3 has 13 residues. The V gene's germline CDR1 is SGHAT and CDR2 FQNNGV. CDR3 DNA sequence: TGTGCCAGCAGCTTAGAATCCGTCCCGCGGAAGTTCTTC. Encoded protein: CASSLESVPRKFF.

This clonotype was counted ten times or more. The chain carries TRBV20-1 and TRBJ2-7; D gene uncertain. Trimming removed 6 bases at V and 0 bases at J, with 12 bases between. Germline lookup yields CDR1 DFQATT and CDR2 SNEGSKA (reference sequence). This CDR3 region has 13 residues. The chain's CDR3 is CSAIGQISYEQYF. The CDR3 DNA is TGCAGTGCCATAGGGCAAATCTCCTACGAGCAGTACTTC.

The V gene is TRBV7-9, the J gene TRBJ2-5, with a possible D match to TRBD2 (6 bases). CDR3 length: 15 amino acids. In germline, CDR1 is SEHNR, CDR2 FQNEAQ (reference sequence). The germline V and J ends were trimmed by 5 bases and 2 bases, with 15 bases remaining between them. The CDR3 loop reads CASSEEMGRQETQYF. The CDR3 DNA sequence: TGTGCCAGCAGCGAAGAGATGGGGAGGCAAGAGACCCAGTACTTC.

The sample holds a few counts of this clonotype. The rearrangement uses TRBV5-8 and TRBJ1-2, with D unclear. Germline CDR1 reads SGHTS; CDR2 reads YDEGEE. The CDR3 totals 18 residues. Trimming cost V 1 base and J 2 bases, with 21 bases left between them. CDR3 amino acids: CASSLPHVFSEPNYGYTF. For the CDR3, the DNA is TGTGCCAGCAGCTTGCCCCACGTTTTTTCGGAGCCGAACTATGGCTACACCTTC.

This clonotype was observed many times. The J gene is TRBJ2-3, the V gene TRBV2; D is possibly TRBD1 or TRBD2 (5 bases each). The CDR3 loop spans 12 amino acids. The V end was cut by 4 bases, the J end by 11 bases, with 13 bases between. CDR1 SNHLY and CDR2 FYNNEI come from the germline V gene. As DNA, the CDR3 is TGTGCCAGCAGTGGGGACCCCACCCGGCAGTATTTT. Residues: CASSGDPTRQYF.

This clonotype was picked up a small number of times. The chain carries TRBV7-2 and TRBJ2-1; D is unclear. The CDR3 has 11 amino acids. Looked up from germline, CDR1 is SGHTA and CDR2 is FQGNSA. V dropped 2 bases and J dropped 15 bases, with 11 bases sitting between them. CDR3 coding DNA: TGTGCCAGCAGCTTAAAAGAGATCTCGTTCTTC. It translates to CASSLKEISFF.

The rearrangement uses TRBV7-2 and TRBJ2-1; TRBD2 matches 8 bases. The V segment lost 3 bases and the J segment 5 bases; nucleotides outside the gene matches: 3. Germline V gives CDR1 SGHTA, CDR2 FQGNSA. The CDR3 sequence is 14 residues long. The CDR3 loop is CASSFDSGDNEQFF. DNA of the CDR3: TGTGCCAGCAGCTTTGATAGCGGGGACAATGAGCAGTTCTTC.

The gene calls are TRBV11-2 and TRBJ2-5, with 8 bases that match TRBD1. The CDR3 runs 16 residues. Germline V CDR1 and CDR2: SGHAT, FQNNGV. The junction had 9 bases not matched to a gene; V was cut back by 4 bases and J by 2 bases. CDR3 residues: CASSSWTGFLQETQYF. The CDR3 DNA reads as TGTGCCAGCAGCTCTTGGACAGGGTTCTTACAAGAGACCCAGTACTTC.

V gene TRBV4-1 combines with J gene TRBJ2-3; D ambiguous. The V gene lost 4 bases and the J gene lost 3 bases, with 26 bases spanning the gap. This CDR3 contains 19 residues. Germline assignment: CDR1 MGHRA and CDR2 YSYEKL. The CDR3 DNA reads as TGCGCCAGCAGCCTCCTAATATTAGGCGGACGTTTGCATACAGATACGCAGTATTTT. This encodes CASSLLILGGRLHTDTQYF.

In this sample, this clonotype turned up many times. The genes are TRBV20-1 and TRBJ2-2; 9 bases align to TRBD2. Germline-derived CDR1 and CDR2 are DFQATT and SNEGSKA (reference sequence). The length of the CDR3 is 15 residues. The ends lost 0 bases at V and 7 bases at J; junction bases unmatched: 6. Written as DNA, the CDR3 is TGCAGTGCTAGAGACTGGCGGGAGGGCGTCGGGGAGCTGTTTTTT. It encodes CSARDWREGVGELFF.

This sequence joins TRBV7-8 and TRBJ1-2, with D uncertain. The CDR3 totals 13 residues. The V gene lost 1 base and the J gene lost 3 bases, with 6 bases spanning the gap. Germline V lookup: CDR1 SGHVS, CDR2 FQNEAQ. The CDR3 bases are TGTGCCAGCAGCTTAGACAAGGACTATGGCTACACCTTC. Its translation: CASSLDKDYGYTF.

This clonotype has a count of ten or more. V gene TRBV5-5 combines with J gene TRBJ1-6, with D unclear. This CDR3 has 12 amino acids. Germline lookup yields CDR1 SGHKS and CDR2 YYEKEE (reference sequence). With 1 base removed from V and 13 bases from J, the gap between germline ends came to 9 bases. The chain's CDR3 is CASSLREGPLHF. CDR3 coding DNA: TGTGCCAGCAGCTTGAGGGAGGGCCCCCTCCACTTT.

This clonotype was counted many times. The chain joins TRBV24-1 to TRBJ1-5; no firm D call. This CDR3 spans 18 amino acids. Germline assignment: CDR1 KGHDR and CDR2 SFDVKD. V was cut by 0 bases and J by 2 bases, with 16 bases left in between. DNA for the CDR3: TGTGCCACCAGTGATTTGGACCGATGGGGTGGCGGCAATCAGCCCCAGCATTTT. Translated: CATSDLDRWGGGNQPQHF.